One and the same sample provided the 17 T cell receptor beta chains below, sequenced in a study of human CD8 memory T cell subsets. Scientists made TCR beta libraries using UMI-labeled 5' RACE. Via MiXCR, TCRdb re-called the 5' RACE reads, giving one row per CDR3 protein. Altogether some 7,400 distinct CDR3 sequences are present, 3.9% being singletons, with the ten largest covering roughly two fifths. The sample was CD8+ T cells from PBMCs. The receptors shown here come from a human donor in good health.

Relative to its sample, this clonotype is medium-sized. The gene calls are TRBV6-2 or TRBV6-3 and TRBJ1-5, with D possibly TRBD1 on 6 matching bases. V lost 3 bases and J lost 2, with 14 bases in between. This CDR3 contains 16 residues. The germline V gene encodes CDR1 MNHEY and CDR2 SVGEGT. CDR3 in amino acids: CASSYWGATGNQPQHF. In DNA, the CDR3 is TGTGCCAGCAGTTATTGGGGGGCTACGGGCAATCAGCCCCAGCATTTT.

In this sample, this clonotype turned up many times. This chain connects TRBV6-2 or TRBV6-3 to TRBJ2-1; the D gene is possibly TRBD2 (5 bases). The CDR3 length is 15 residues. In germline, CDR1 is MNHEY, CDR2 SVGEGT. The V and J ends lost 7 bases and 1 base respectively, with 14 bases between them. Written as DNA, the CDR3 is TGTGCCAGCAACCGAGCGGATATTTCCTACAATGAGCAGTTCTTC. This sequence encodes CASNRADISYNEQFF.

This clonotype appeared many times. The J gene is TRBJ1-1, the V gene TRBV19; D call uncertain. V dropped 1 base and J dropped 4 bases, with 4 bases sitting between them. Germline lookup yields CDR1 LNHDA and CDR2 SQIVND (reference sequence). The CDR3 sequence is 12 residues long. The CDR3 region has the DNA TGTGCCAGTAGTATAGTTACCACTGAAGCTTTCTTT. It codes for CASSIVTTEAFF.

The chain combines TRBV4-1 with TRBJ2-5; 8 nucleotides match TRBD1. The V segment lost 1 base and the J segment 2 bases; nucleotides outside the gene matches: 6. The germline V gene has CDR1 MGHRA and CDR2 YSYEKL. This CDR3 has 16 amino acids. The CDR3 DNA follows: TGCGCCAGCAGCCAAGGGTCGACAGGGGAACAAGAGACCCAGTACTTC. Translated: CASSQGSTGEQETQYF.

This clonotype was observed many times. This chain connects TRBV2 to TRBJ2-5, with D unresolved. From germline, CDR1 is SNHLY and CDR2 FYNNEI. V was clipped by 4 bases and J by 0 bases, with 15 bases between them. The CDR3 is 16 residues long. Written as DNA, the CDR3 is TGTGCCAGCAGTGGCCCGGACCACCTGTACCAAGAGACCCAGTACTTC. Translation gives CASSGPDHLYQETQYF.

Many counts were recorded for this clonotype. V usage is TRBV6-2 or TRBV6-3 and J usage is TRBJ2-7; D gene ambiguous. This CDR3 region has 17 residues. Germline lookup yields CDR1 MNHEY and CDR2 SVGEGT. Trimming stripped 2 bases from V and 6 bases from J, with 23 bases between. In DNA form, the CDR3 reads TGTGCCAGCAGTTACGGGGATGGATCCCTAACCCCCACCGAGCAGTACTTC. Its protein is CASSYGDGSLTPTEQYF.

This clonotype is classed as medium-sized. The chain links TRBV7-9 to TRBJ1-5; D perhaps matches TRBD1 (5 bases). Trimming removed 4 bases at V and 3 bases at J, with 13 bases between. The CDR3 has 15 amino acids. CDR1 is SEHNR, CDR2 FQNEAQ, per germline (reference sequence). This chain's CDR3 is CASSSERGYNQPQHF. CDR3 nucleotide sequence: TGTGCCAGCAGCTCGGAACGGGGGTACAATCAGCCCCAGCATTTT.

By sample fraction, this clonotype is medium-sized. The CDR3 sequence: CASMPSVGRADEQFF. The CDR3 DNA reads TGCGCCAGCATGCCTAGCGTTGGGAGGGCCGATGAGCAGTTCTTC. The rearrangement uses TRBV5-1 and TRBJ2-1; 7 bases map to TRBD2. V was pared by 6 bases and J by 8 bases, with 14 bases of the junction left unmatched. Germline CDR1 and CDR2: SGHRS and YFSETQ. The CDR3 sequence is 15 residues long.

Note on this clonotype: Since a much larger clone is just one base distant, this may be a read error. The rearrangement links TRBV5-4 to TRBJ1-2; tentative D call: TRBD1 (6 bases). The CDR3 has 16 amino acids. With 0 bases removed from V and 14 bases from J, the gap between germline ends came to 26 bases. Germline V gives CDR1 SGHNT, CDR2 YYREEE (reference sequence). CDR3 sequence: CASSLGPGAPGKRETF. CDR3 coding DNA: TGTGCCAGCAGCTTGGGACCGGGGGCGCCGGGGAAGCGGGAAACCTTC.

The chain combines TRBV4-1 with TRBJ2-7; unclear D gene. Per germline, CDR1 MGHRA and CDR2 YSYEKL. V lost 1 base and J 1 base, leaving 5 bases between the germline ends. This CDR3 spans 13 amino acids. As DNA, the CDR3 is TGCGCCAGCAGCCAAGGCGCTTCCTACGAGCAGTACTTC. This codes for CASSQGASYEQYF.

V and J are TRBV5-6 and TRBJ2-7, with a tentative D call TRBD1 (7 bases). This CDR3 has 22 amino acids. Germline lookup yields CDR1 SGHDT and CDR2 YYEEEE. The germline V and J ends were trimmed by 4 bases and 3 bases, with 38 bases remaining between them. In DNA form, the CDR3 reads TGTGCCAGCAGCCTAAGGAGGGGGCGCGAAGGTTTGCATTCGCAAGGCGACTACGAGCAGTACTTC. This gives the protein CASSLRRGREGLHSQGDYEQYF.

This clonotype was observed many times. The chain has TRBV7-8 and TRBJ2-1, with 9 bases that match TRBD2. Germline V CDR1 and CDR2: SGHVS, FQNEAQ. This CDR3 has 16 amino acids. The V and J ends lost 1 base and 8 bases, in that order; junction bases with no gene match: 9. The CDR3, as DNA: TGTGCCAGCAGCTTAGATTCGCTAGCGGGAAACTATGAGCAGTTCTTC. This encodes CASSLDSLAGNYEQFF.

This clonotype showed up many times. V gene TRBV28 combines with J gene TRBJ2-1; 11 bases are a match to TRBD1. In germline, CDR1 is MDHEN, CDR2 SYDVKM. V lost 1 base, J lost 7 bases, and 9 bases stayed unmatched. The CDR3 covers 17 residues. CDR3 nucleotides: TGTGCCAGCAGTTTATCCCCCGGACAGGGGGCGGTGAATGAGCAGTTCTTC. This translates into CASSLSPGQGAVNEQFF. The whole variable domain, remainder taken from reference TRBV28 and TRBJ2-1, is DVKVTQSSRYLVKRTGEKVFLECVQDMDHENMFWYRQDPGLGLRLIYFSYDVKMKEKGDIPEGYSVSREKKERFSLILESASTNQTSMYLCASSLSPGQGAVNEQFFGPGTRLTVL.

The V call is TRBV11-1, the J call TRBJ2-3; 11 positions match TRBD1. CDR1 and CDR2 from the germline V gene are SGHAT and FQDESV (reference sequence). Trimming removed 5 bases from V and 2 bases from J; junction bases left unmatched: 6. The CDR3 has 16 residues. The CDR3 loop is CASSTRTGGLTDTQYF. CDR3 coding DNA: TGTGCCAGCAGCACCCGGACAGGGGGCCTCACAGATACGCAGTATTTT.

This clonotype was seen repeatedly, ten times or more. This chain uses TRBV4-2 with TRBJ2-1, with D possibly TRBD2 on 5 matching bases. The CDR3 consists of 16 residues. The V end lost 1 base, the J end lost 2 bases, and 12 bases lay between the germline ends. Germline CDR1 is LGHNA and CDR2 is YNFKEQ. The chain's CDR3 is CASSQGAEETYNEQFF. The CDR3 DNA reads TGTGCCAGCAGCCAAGGTGCGGAGGAGACCTACAATGAGCAGTTCTTC.

This clonotype has only a few counts. The chain joins TRBV19 to TRBJ2-7; D ambiguous. CDR1 is LNHDA and CDR2 is SQIVND in the germline V gene (reference sequence). CDR3 size: 11 residues. Between the trimmed V and J ends, which lost 5 bases and 3 bases, there was a span of 5 bases. This chain's CDR3 is CASSAGYEQYF. CDR3 DNA sequence: TGTGCCAGTAGTGCCGGCTACGAGCAGTACTTC.

At least ten counts were recorded for this clonotype. The chain has TRBV7-2 and TRBJ2-7; 9 bases map to TRBD2. The V and J ends lost 0 bases and 4 bases, in that order; junction bases with no gene match: 4. Per the germline V gene, CDR1 is SGHTA and CDR2 is FQGNSA. CDR3 size: 15 residues. CDR3 residues: CASSLAAGGPYEQYF. DNA of the CDR3: TGTGCCAGCAGCTTAGCGGCGGGAGGGCCGTACGAGCAGTACTTC.